The present T cell receptor beta chain was sequenced within a study of blood T cell repertoires in COVID-19. At the level of the study: Acute and convalescent COVID-19 specimens originated in the United States, Italy and Spain.

The repertoire was sequenced with immunoSEQ multiplex PCR; TCRdb's copy has only in-frame clones and lacks some. Altogether approximately 250,000 clones are present, more than 80% being singletons, with the ten largest covering 2.2%. Germline V gene sequence: CDR1 SEHNR, CDR2 FQNEAQ (reference sequence). There are 15 residues in the CDR3. Trimming took 4 bases from V and 4 from J; bases not matched to a gene: 10. The rearrangement joins TRBV7-9 to TRBJ2-7; 7 positions agree with TRBD1. Specimen: peripheral blood. The clonotype originates from a young man who had recovered from COVID-19. The CDR3 sequence is CASSSRDSLSYEQYF. The CDR3 nucleotides read TGTGCCAGCAGCTCCCGGGACAGCCTCTCTTACGAGCAGTACTTC.